Listed below are T cell receptor beta chains from one sample, sequenced in a study of HIV-infected children after antiretroviral therapy interruption. TCRdb reprocessed the 3' RACE reads via MiXCR and lists one record per CDR3 protein. The sample lists about 15,000 distinct CDR3 sequences, roughly 3.5% occurring once. The sample here was CD45RO+ CD8+ T cells from PBMCs, pooled from several time points, taken from a donor given antiretroviral therapy, either interrupted or continuous. These receptor sequences come from a pool of human donors with HIV. Both conserved end residues are trimmed from each CDR3. Size is omitted from some rows. Given values are once, few, many or a class for expanded clones.

v_call	j_call	clone_size	cdr3_aa
TRBV5-1	TRBJ2-4	many	ASSLGREKNIQY
TRBV20-1	TRBJ2-5	few	SARELAGPRQTQY
TRBV27	TRBJ2-1	many	ASSETRAGEQF
TRBV5-6	TRBJ1-2	many	ASSFRTGSGYT
TRBV7-7	TRBJ2-1	many	ASIWLQESSYNEQF
TRBV5-5	TRBJ2-7	many	ASSSLSYEQY
TRBV10-1	TRBJ2-7	many	ARSLSYEQY
TRBV2	TRBJ2-3	many	ALGGPLSSTQY
TRBV7-9	TRBJ2-3	many	ASSLLQRESTDTQY
TRBV7-2	TRBJ2-5	many	ASSSIARKSSIAGSQETQY
TRBV24-1	TRBJ2-3	many	ATSDFMPATGKDVSGTDTQY
TRBV27	TRBJ1-5	many	ASSFGGQGEGQPQH
TRBV7-8	TRBJ2-1	-	ASSLSGGSYNEQF